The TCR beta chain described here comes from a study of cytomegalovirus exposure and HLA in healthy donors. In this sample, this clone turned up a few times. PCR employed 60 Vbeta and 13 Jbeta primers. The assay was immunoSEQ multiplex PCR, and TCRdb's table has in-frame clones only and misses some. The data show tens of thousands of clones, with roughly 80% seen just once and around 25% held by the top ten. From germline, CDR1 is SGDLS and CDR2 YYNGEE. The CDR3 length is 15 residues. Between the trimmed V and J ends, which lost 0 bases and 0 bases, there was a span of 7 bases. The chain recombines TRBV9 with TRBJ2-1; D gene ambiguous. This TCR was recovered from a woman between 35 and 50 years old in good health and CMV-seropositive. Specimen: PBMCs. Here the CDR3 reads CASSVASSSYNEQFF. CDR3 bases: TGTGCCAGCAGCGTAGCTTCGAGCTCCTACAATGAGCAGTTCTTC.